The entry that follows covers one TCR beta chain sequence. Its antigen is unknown. The V gene lost 2 bases and the J gene lost 7 bases, with 9 bases spanning the gap. This CDR3 is 13 amino acids long. Germline CDR1 GTSNPN, CDR2 SVGIG (reference sequence). This specimen comes from a study of vaccination and CD4 T cells after COVID-19. Study information: Timing of post-vaccine sample collection was a median about 79 days after dose two, with a range of 14 to 241.

Scientists ran DNA taken from cultured CD4+ T cells through the Oncomine TCR Beta short-read assay for sequencing. MiXCR, run by TCRdb on the PCR reads, gives a single entry per CDR3 protein. The sample lists roughly 6,000 distinct CDR3 sequences; roughly two fifths were seen once. Study results and caveats: In convalescent patients, a median approximately 90% of post-vaccine SARS-CoV-2-reactive clones appeared only after vaccination.

The treatment was: 10-day PBMC culture with coronavirus spike peptide pools or control peptides (ViraFEST assay). The unexposed donor provided CD4+ T cells, which were taken before the COVID-19 pandemic (2011-2018). The chain is built from TRBV30 and TRBJ1-6; D is unresolved. Material for sequencing was CD4+ T cells from blood, cultured in vitro. The receptor was derived from a human donor in good health. The DNA for the CDR3 is TGTGCCTGGAGTACGGCTGAAAATTCACCCCTCCACTTT. Translating gives CAWSTAENSPLHF.